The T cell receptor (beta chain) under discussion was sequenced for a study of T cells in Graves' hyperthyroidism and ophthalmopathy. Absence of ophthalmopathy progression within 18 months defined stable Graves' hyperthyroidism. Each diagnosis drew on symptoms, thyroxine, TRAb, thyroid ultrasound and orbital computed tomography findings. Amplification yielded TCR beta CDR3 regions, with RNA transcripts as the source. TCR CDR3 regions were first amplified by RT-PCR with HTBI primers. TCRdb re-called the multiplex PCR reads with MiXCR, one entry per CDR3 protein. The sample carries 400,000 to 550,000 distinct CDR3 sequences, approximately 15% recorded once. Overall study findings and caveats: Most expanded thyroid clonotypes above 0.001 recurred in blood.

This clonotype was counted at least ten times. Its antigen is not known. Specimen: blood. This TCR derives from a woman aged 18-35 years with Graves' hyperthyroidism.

CDR3 sequence (DNA): TGTGCCAGCAGCTTAGACGAACGCGGGAGGGCAGAGACCCAGTACTTC. This translates into CASSLDERGRAETQYF. The chain couples TRBV7-6 to TRBJ2-5, with 9 bases matching TRBD2. This CDR3 comprises 16 residues. CDR1 and CDR2 from the germline V gene are SGHVS and FNYEAQ. Unmatched junction bases numbered 7, after V lost 1 base and J lost 4 bases.